This TCR beta chain was captured by sequencing in a study of cytomegalovirus exposure and HLA in healthy donors. To note about this clone: What it binds is unknown.

The CDR3 covers 13 residues. Deletions cut 0 bases from V and 7 bases from J, with 9 bases between. The germline gives CDR1 ENHRY, CDR2 SYGVKD. Vbeta (60) and Jbeta (13) primers were used in the PCR. Clones were read by immunoSEQ multiplex PCR, and TCRdb kept only the in-frame ones, dropping some. The table shows 76,000 or so clones, with about 69% occurring only once. Study outcomes and limitations: A later analysis showed TCR association rates differing by HLA locus, peaking at DRB1 and lowest at HLA-C.

The clonotype originates from a woman in her thirties or forties in good health and CMV-seropositive. The V and J genes are TRBV10-3 and TRBJ1-2; D is uncertain. Specimen: PBMCs. This CDR3 is CAISESHEIGYTF. Here the CDR3 DNA reads TGTGCCATCAGTGAGTCTCACGAGATTGGCTACACCTTC.